This record looks at one TCR beta chain sequence and its context. Its antigen is currently not known. No quality values exist for individual bases; no much larger clone is one base distant. The sample originates from a study of shared T cell receptors in the human thymus (dated by TCRdb to 2020 to 2022). In the study overall: The study examined how the human thymus generates shared, self-reactive T-cell receptor alpha chains.

The library was generated by the immunoSEQ multiplex PCR assay. Drawn from immuneACCESS, this table holds only the in-frame rearrangements with V and J called that TCRdb kept. Clones are partly lost; checked studies trace under half to an unresolved V gene and leave the rest unexplained. A total of some 760,000 clones appear in this sample, approximately 83% of them only once. Around 0.0094% of the sample comes from the top ten. Looking up the germline V gene yields CDR1 SQVTM and CDR2 ANQGSEA. The CDR3 goes from the cysteine to the phenylalanine over 13 residues. The DNA shown is the 39-base CDR3, in frame from base 1. The germline ends are 13 bases apart after V is trimmed by 6 bases and J by 2 bases. The same specimen was also included in a second study, on human thymus T cells. As the second study states: Donors were immunologically healthy infants undergoing open corrective cardiac surgery for congenital heart defects in Finland. The thymus tissue came from surgical resects taken out during corrective cardiac surgery. Both the thymic and the peripheral blood repertoires appeared to show biased V and J gene segment usage. According to the related research, thymic TCR repertoires were highly overlapping among unrelated individuals. The study described the TCR alpha and beta repertoires in under 10 infant thymus samples and a few matching peripheral blood samples. Donor ages ranging from 7 to 244 days were recorded, and over 5 male and a couple of female infants were included in the cohort. Thymocytes were mechanically released from the tissue and were stored as pellets of roughly 9.5-34 million cells at -70 degrees C. A QIAsymphony instrument was used to extract genomic DNA from the frozen cell pellets. Using the immunoSEQ multiplex PCR assay, the TCRB and TCRAD loci were amplified from a standardized quantity of quality-controlled genomic DNA. Amplicons spanned the V(D)J region at a length sufficient to cover the CDR3 and identify V and J genes. Amplicon sequencing was performed on an Illumina platform through the commercial immunoSEQ service. Corrections for primer bias and sequencing errors followed previously described methods, while TCRAD and TCRB definitions were based on the IMGT database. immunoSEQ Analyzer 3.0 and VDJTools were used for repertoire analysis, which covered basic statistics, V/J segment usage, diversity estimates, rarefaction and pairwise overlap. To estimate diversity, the Chao1, ChaoE, Efron-Thisted, Shannon and inverse Simpson indices were applied, and diversity was also estimated on datasets down-sampled to the smallest sample. Repertoire overlap used strict matching of CDR3 nucleotide sequence, V gene and J gene, with Jaccard-based multidimensional scaling clustering. On average, thymus samples gave hundreds of thousands of unique TCRB clonotypes, whereas blood samples gave around 80,000.

The specimen was thymocytes. The chain uses TRBV29-1 and TRBJ2-5, and perhaps TRBD1 as D gene, on 6 matching bases. This clonotype was obtained from a girl in the first two years of life with a congenital heart defect. Donor details come from another sample of the same person, matched by shared clones. The nucleotide sequence is TGCAGCGTCGACTTTACAGGGCAAGAGACCCAGTACTTC. Translated, it reads CSVDFTGQETQYF.